This TCR beta chain emerged from a study of T cell changes during pregnancy in multiple sclerosis. The CDR3 covers 13 residues. The V end lost 1 base, the J end lost 1 base, and 5 bases lay between the germline ends. Germline V gene sequence: CDR1 SEHNR, CDR2 FQNEAQ (reference sequence). Clones were read by immunoSEQ multiplex PCR, and TCRdb kept only the in-frame ones, dropping some. Here the sample spans around 30,000 clones, approximately 90% being singletons. The sample in question was CD8+ T cells from peripheral blood mononuclear cells, obtained before pregnancy. This receptor was identified in a female donor with multiple sclerosis, enrolled in a pregnancy study. This chain connects TRBV7-9 to TRBJ2-7; D is undetermined. The CDR3 DNA sequence: TGTGCCAGCAGCTTAGACAGTTCCTACGAGCAGTACTTC. Protein sequence: CASSLDSSYEQYF.